This T cell receptor beta chain comes out of a study of tumor-infiltrating lymphocytes in primary liver carcinoma. Total RNA amounting to approximately 460 ng was the source from which TCR beta cDNA was made with a constant-region primer. Library construction for TCR beta comprised three nested multiplex PCR rounds performed with slightly modified ARM-PCR. The first two PCR rounds used TRBV1-TRBV30 primers with a Cbeta primer, approximately 10 cycles each. TCRdb processed the multiplex PCR reads anew with MiXCR; each CDR3 protein has one entry. The table lists 100,000 to 150,000 distinct CDR3 sequences, under 65% of them singletons. Trimming shortened V by 9 bases and J by 4 bases, and 24 bases separated the two germline ends. The CDR3 is 17 amino acids. The V gene's germline CDR1 is ENHRY and CDR2 SYGVKD. Between roughly 20 and 32 mg of unsorted bulk tissue served as the source from which RNA and DNA were co-extracted. Each individual tumor supplied samples from five separate regions.

This clonotype was counted at least ten times. Sequenced material: liver tumor tissue from sampling region 3. This sample's subset: tumor region T3, left-lateral pole. The TCR sequence derives from a woman in her fifties or sixties with primary liver carcinoma and hepatitis B virus infection. V gene TRBV10-3 combines with J gene TRBJ2-2, with D perhaps TRBD2 (5 bases). Here the CDR3 DNA reads TGTGCCATAAAATCCGGACTGAATAGTGGCTCCACCGGGGAGCTGTTTTTT. As protein: CAIKSGLNSGSTGELFF.